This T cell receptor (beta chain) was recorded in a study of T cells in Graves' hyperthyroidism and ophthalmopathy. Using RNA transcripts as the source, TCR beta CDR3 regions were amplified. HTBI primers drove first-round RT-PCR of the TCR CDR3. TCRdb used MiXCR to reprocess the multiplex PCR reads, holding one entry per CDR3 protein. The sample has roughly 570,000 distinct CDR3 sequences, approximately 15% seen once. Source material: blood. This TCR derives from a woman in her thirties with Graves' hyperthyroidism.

CDR3 residues: CASSQVTGANYGYTF. The DNA for the CDR3 is TGTGCCAGCAGCCAGGTGACAGGGGCTAACTATGGCTACACCTTC. The chain combines TRBV3-1 with TRBJ1-2, with 8 nucleotides matching TRBD1. From germline, CDR1 is LGHDT and CDR2 YNNKEL (reference sequence). The CDR3 extends over 15 amino acids. J lost 0 bases, V lost 3 bases, and 3 bases had no gene match.